These T cell receptor beta chains were read from a single sample in a study of blood T cell dynamics during melanoma immunotherapy. Produced via immunoSEQ multiplex PCR; TCRdb's table is partial and in-frame only. The top ten clones hold approximately 4.3% of a sample with approximately 15,000 clones, 85% to 90% of them seen once. Source: blood, taken from a patient treated with checkpoint blockade. These receptor sequences come from a human donor with melanoma. CDR3s include the opening cysteine and the closing phenylalanine or tryptophan. A D gene is named only where the DNA matches it firmly. A row's size may be missing; if present it is once, few, many or a size class.

NA	TRBJ2-4	NA	TRBV2	TGTGCCAGCAGTGAAATAGGCAGGGGGGACATTCAGTACTTC	CASSEIGRGDIQYF
NA	TRBJ2-7	NA	TRBV30	TGTGCCTGGAGTGTAGGGCCCTACGAGCAGTACTTC	CAWSVGPYEQYF
NA	TRBJ2-7	NA	TRBV4-2	TGTGCCAGCAGCGGCCCCTACGAGCAGTACTTC	CASSGPYEQYF
NA	TRBJ1-2	NA	TRBV7-9	TGTGCCAGCAGCCCCGTGGGGCGACACGGCTACACCTTC	CASSPVGRHGYTF
NA	TRBJ2-7	NA	TRBV11-1	TGTGCCAGCAGCTCCCCGTCGGGCTCCTACGAGCAGTACTTC	CASSSPSGSYEQYF
TRBD1	TRBJ1-1	NA	TRBV7-2	TGTGCCAGCAGCCGGTTCAATCAACAGGGGGCCAAGACTGAAGCTTTCTTT	CASSRFNQQGAKTEAFF
NA	TRBJ1-5	few	TRBV19	TGTGCCAGTAGTATATCTGGGGATCAGCCCCAGCATTTT	CASSISGDQPQHF
TRBD1	TRBJ2-7	NA	TRBV5-1	TGCGCCAGCAGCCCCACTCGACAGGGTTGGTACGAGCAGTACTTC	CASSPTRQGWYEQYF
NA	TRBJ2-5	NA	TRBV11-1	TGTGCCAGCAGCTTAGCCCGTACAGGGACAGAGACCCAGTACTTC	CASSLARTGTETQYF
TRBD1	TRBJ2-7	NA	TRBV30	TGTGCCTGGAGTCATGACAGGGAACCCTACGAGCAGTACTTC	CAWSHDREPYEQYF
TRBD1	TRBJ2-7	few	TRBV2	TGTGCCAGCAGTGATTTGGGACAGGGGATATACGAGCAGTACTTC	CASSDLGQGIYEQYF
TRBD1	TRBJ2-7	once	TRBV10-1	TGCGCCAGCAGTGATAACCGGGACAGCCCAACCTACGAGCAGTACTTC	CASSDNRDSPTYEQYF
NA	TRBJ2-7	NA	TRBV10-3	TGTGCCATTAGTCAGGGGCAGGGGGGGTACGAGCAGTACTTC	CAISQGQGGYEQYF
NA	TRBJ2-5	NA	TRBV7-9	TGTGCCAGCAGCTCGTACACGGGTTTGGTGAAGACCCAGTACTTC	CASSSYTGLVKTQYF
NA	TRBJ1-5	once	TRBV2	TGTGCCAGCAGTGATTCGTTCCCTAATCAGCCCCAGCATTTT	CASSDSFPNQPQHF
NA	TRBJ2-7	NA	TRBV6-1	TGTGCCAGCAGTGAACCCGGACAGCGCGACTACGAGCAGTACTTC	CASSEPGQRDYEQYF
TRBD2	TRBJ2-2	once	TRBV2	TGTGCCAGCAGTGAGGCTAGCGGGGAGAACACCGGGGAGCTGTTTTTT	CASSEASGENTGELFF
TRBD1	TRBJ2-7	NA	TRBV6-6	TGTGCCAGCAGTTACTCCCTCGGACAGGGGGTCTACGAGCAGTACTTC	CASSYSLGQGVYEQYF
NA	TRBJ2-3	NA	TRBV9	TGTGCCAGCAGCCGGGACTGGGGCATGAATACGCAGTATTTT	CASSRDWGMNTQYF
TRBD1	TRBJ2-7	NA	TRBV28	TGTGCCAGCAGAACTCAGGGGGCCTACGAGCAGTACTTC	CASRTQGAYEQYF
TRBD1	TRBJ2-5	NA	TRBV7-6	TGTGCCAGCAGCTGGCGGACAGGCTACCAAGAGACCCAGTACTTC	CASSWRTGYQETQYF
NA	TRBJ1-1	NA	TRBV6-6	TGTGCCAACGCGAAGAACACTGAAGCTTTCTTT	CANAKNTEAFF
NA	TRBJ2-7	few	TRBV10-2	TGCGCCAGCAGACGGGACTCCTACGAGCAGTACTTC	CASRRDSYEQYF